Sequencing of this T cell receptor (beta chain) was carried out in a study of cytomegalovirus exposure and HLA in healthy donors (dated by TCRdb to 2016 to 2017). As for the study more broadly: According to an earlier analysis of 550 to 750 of the donors, 150 million to 200 million T cells yielded roughly 110 million unique TCR beta sequences and about 300 Gb of sequence data. Roughly 300 gigabases of sequencing data and tens of millions of unique TCR sequences were included in an early release covering 550 to 650 HLA-typed donors. Of the 300 to 500 genotyped donors, less than 90% were placed in the genetic ancestry cluster associated with self-reported Caucasian donors. The aim of the study was to test whether cataloging public T cell receptors could identify signatures of past pathogen exposure. The study used immunosequencing to profile the T cell repertoires of more than 650 subjects and linked those repertoires to cytomegalovirus serostatus. A separate validation cohort of 100 to 150 different subjects was used in addition to the approximately 610-subject first cohort. High-throughput TCR immunosequencing, statistical association of individual TCRs with disease status, and machine learning were combined to predict cytomegalovirus infection status. A later analysis re-examined previously published TCR beta repertoires from just over 650 donors and added high-resolution HLA genotyping to investigate patterns of TCR occurrence. The later analysis used no new phenotypic data to find candidate immune exposures, relying instead on TCR beta sequences and their occurrence across donors. To decide whether each TCR beta V gene segment behaved as functional or pseudogenic, an earlier analysis of some 570 of the donors relied on high-throughput TCR beta sequencing. Alongside the repertoire data, information on donor age, sex, ethnicity and CMV serostatus was compiled. Genome-wide SNP genotypes for about 65% of the roughly 670 donors were used in a later genetic analysis, which treated that subset as a discovery cohort. All discovery cohort repertoires had been generated using a single sequencing platform. HLA typing included class I and class II loci at four-digit resolution. The number of donors typed differed by locus, with 629-630 for A, B, C, DRB1 and DQB1, roughly 550 for DQA1, 606 for DPA1, and approximately 470 for DPB1. Because of strong linkage in the cohort, a handful of DR-DQ haplotypes were treated as single units for association and clustering. Across 398 genotyped donors of the cohort, an average of about 250,000 unique TCR beta nucleotide sequences per donor were sequenced, and roughly 17% of those sequences were non-productive.

The library was obtained by the immunoSEQ multiplex PCR assay. The multiplex PCR relied on a mix of 60 forward primers for TCR Vbeta segments and 13 reverse primers for TCR Jbeta segments. Amplification of the CDR3 region of rearranged TCR beta genes was performed with a multiplex PCR assay on genomic DNA. Amplified TCR beta libraries were sequenced as 87-base-pair reads on the Illumina HiSeq System. The published analysis was carried out like this. In a later analysis, approximately 74 million unique TCR beta chains were counted across the 666 repertoires, and around 10 million of these chains were shared by at least two donors. Raw reads were error-corrected and collapsed into unique sequences by a nearest-neighbor algorithm in which closely related sequences were merged to remove PCR and sequencing errors. To assign V, D and J gene segments, CDR3 sequences were aligned to IMGT reference sequences. Each retained sequence needed at least a six-nucleotide match to both a V gene segment and a J gene segment. Rearrangements were classified as productive when the CDR3 lacked stop codons and remained in frame with V and J, and all other rearrangements were classified as non-productive. Following IMGT convention, CDR3 was defined as the stretch from the second conserved V-encoded cysteine to the conserved J-encoded phenylalanine. The earlier analysis of about 570 of the donors excluded any sequence lacking an unambiguous match to a single V gene segment. In an earlier analysis of approximately 560 of the donors, a V segment was called functional when productive rearrangements were above 56.7%, and segregating when the standard deviation between donors exceeded 5%. A statistical classification framework was built to diagnose cytomegalovirus status from the catalog of TCR beta chain sequences. In a later analysis, TCR nucleotide sequences were compared against IMGT/GENE-DB human TR gene sequences so that V and J genes could be assigned. The TCRdist pipeline was used in a later analysis to assign CDR3 sequences and most-parsimonious VDJ recombination scenarios. In a later analysis, every TCR beta chain was defined by the combination of its CDR3 amino acid sequence and its V-gene family, and reads without a unique V-gene family were dropped. In a later analysis, 450 to 600 highly shared, low-generation-probability nucleotide sequences were removed to address suspected cross-contamination and a sequencing artifact. A later analysis calculated a clonal expansion index for each public chain from normalized within-repertoire ranks of inferred template counts. Generation probabilities in a later analysis came from a VDJ recombination model fitted to out-of-frame rearrangements, and those results were checked against IGoR. Hypergeometric tests were used in a later analysis to score TCR-TCR, TCR-HLA and TCR-CMV co-occurrence, with a repertoire-size bias correction applied to the TCR pairs. False discovery rates were estimated in a later analysis by permuting HLA or CMV assignments 20 times. In a later analysis, co-occurring TCRs were grouped using DBSCAN, with TCRdist sequence similarity added in when clustering inside HLA-allele-positive subsets. Repertoires with fewer than 30,000 or more than 120,000 public chains, plus five repertoires with anomalous nucleotide sharing, were excluded from co-occurrence clustering. TCRdb holds this immuneACCESS table with in-frame rearrangements only. Some clones are missing; in checked studies, unresolved V genes explain under half, and the rest has no known cause. V and J calls and clone size are as listed in that table; D and trimming were resolved from the DNA. This sample gives tens of thousands of clones in total; more than 55% of them show up just once. The ten largest clones represent about 2.3% of the sample.

What the work shows at the level of the full study, not this receptor alone: In vitro tests confirmed that a few of the cytomegalovirus-associated TCR beta chains recognize cytomegalovirus antigens. The presence/absence analyses assumed that sequencing depth was roughly uniform across donors, and that assumption may not be true. This cohort had only TCR beta chains sequenced, and the lack of alpha or paired-chain data limited which features could be detected. According to a later analysis, parvovirus B19, influenza, CMV and Epstein-Barr virus appeared linked to several top co-occurrence clusters. Most CMV-associated TCR beta chains appeared to be HLA-restricted in a later analysis, and the HLA associations seemed to be driven largely by CMV exposure. Immune exposure information for the cohort was limited to CMV serostatus. In an earlier analysis of around 600 of the donors, most TCR beta V segments were observed in productive rearrangements about 87% or about 30% of the time, broadly matching IMGT annotations. Because counts were too low, more than 15 rarely observed V segments, including chromosome 9 orphons, were left out of the earlier analysis of approximately 580 of the donors. HLA typing was unavailable for some donors at each locus, so association tests used only the typed subset. While some public TCRs were present in many individuals, most TCR sequences turned up only very rarely across donors. According to a later genetic analysis, donors in an Asian-associated ancestry cluster had fewer N-insertions in productive TCRs than the roughly 670-donor mean. In both the original and validation cohorts, the classifier was reported to diagnose cytomegalovirus status with high specificity and sensitivity. A further reported finding was that TCR beta sequences accurately predicted the HLA-A and HLA-B alleles for most subjects in the first cohort. The sequencing pipeline was judged likely to have produced a cluster of highly shared sequence variants as a technical artifact. Linkage disequilibrium might explain the correlated functional status among segregating V segments, but an unknown experimental factor could not be ruled out. At a false discovery rate of 0.05, a later analysis linked approximately 18,000 TCR beta sequences to specific HLA alleles. It was suggested by the authors that the approach could potentially be generalized to other disease states and immunological phenotypes. In a later analysis, HLA-associated TCR beta chains showed more clonal expansion and lower generation probabilities than non-associated chains that were equally common. In a later genetic analysis, a missense DCLRE1C variant was associated with V-gene and J-gene trimming of TCR beta chains, and the association was replicated in an independent cohort. In the study, some 160 TCR beta chains were listed as associated with cytomegalovirus. The 87-base-pair reads could not distinguish some IMGT-functional V segments, including TRBV6-2 and TRBV6-3, so those segments were excluded. When HLA alleles, especially DR and DQ, strongly co-occurred, TCR associations were difficult to assign to individual alleles. In a later analysis, the rate of TCR association differed among HLA loci, with DRB1 alleles having the most associated TCRs and HLA-C alleles having the fewest.

The cohort consisted of 600 to 700 healthy bone marrow donors. At the time of sampling, all cohort members were nominally healthy, though unrecorded immune exposures were likely present. CMV serostatus was recorded as positive for around 300 and negative for about 50% of the roughly 670 cohort members, whereas no CMV serostatus was recorded for the donor in question. A peripheral blood sample was provided by each donor, and peripheral blood mononuclear cells were used for TCR beta sequencing. The Qiagen DNeasy Blood Extraction Kit was used to extract genomic DNA from the blood cell samples. Trimming at the junction amounts to 5 bases on V and 2 bases on J, and the germline ends lie 7 bases apart. For CDR1 and CDR2, the germline V gene lists SQVTM and ANQGSEA. Spanning cysteine to phenylalanine, the CDR3 consists of 11 amino acids. Kept here is only the CDR3 DNA, which spans 33 bases and is read in frame from base 1.

About this clone: There is no known antigen for this receptor. Base qualities are missing; no much larger clone stands one base away.

The chain was built from TRBV29-1 and TRBJ2-7, with an unclear D gene assignment. The TCR sequence derives from a human donor in good health. The specimen was PBMCs. The CDR3 reads CSVRQAYEQYF. The nucleotide sequence is given as TGCAGCGTTAGGCAGGCCTACGAGCAGTACTTC.